This TCR beta chain was sequenced during a study of shared clonotypes between healthy human individuals. The CDR3 runs 12 residues. Looked up from germline, CDR1 is SNHLY and CDR2 is FYNNEI. Trimming took 6 bases from V and 4 from J, leaving 10 bases between them. Using immunoSEQ multiplex PCR, the repertoire was profiled, and TCRdb retains in-frame clones only, with some absent. In the table there are around 980,000 clones, about 80% of which are singletons. This TCR came from a man between 18 and 29 years old in good health. Some clones in this sample may be carry-over from other donors' samples. The source material was memory CD4+ T cells from PBMCs. The subset was: CD45RA-negative fraction. The chain carries TRBV2 and TRBJ2-7; D unresolved. CDR3 sequence (DNA): TGTGCCAGCAGCGGCGCGTTTTACGAGCAGTACTTC. Its translation is CASSGAFYEQYF.